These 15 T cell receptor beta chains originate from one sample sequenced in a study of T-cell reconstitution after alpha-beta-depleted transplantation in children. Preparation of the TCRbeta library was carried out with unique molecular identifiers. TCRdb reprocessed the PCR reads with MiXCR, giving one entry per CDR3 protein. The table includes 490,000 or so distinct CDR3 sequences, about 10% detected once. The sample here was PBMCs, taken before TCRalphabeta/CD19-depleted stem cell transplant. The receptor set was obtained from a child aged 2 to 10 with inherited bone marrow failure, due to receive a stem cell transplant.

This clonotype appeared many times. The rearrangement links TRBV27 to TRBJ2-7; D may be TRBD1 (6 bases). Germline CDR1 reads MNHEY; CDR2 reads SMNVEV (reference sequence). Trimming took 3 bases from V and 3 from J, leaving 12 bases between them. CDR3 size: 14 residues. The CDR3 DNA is TGTGCCAGCAGTTTCCGTGGCAGGGGCTACGAGCAGTACTTC. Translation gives CASSFRGRGYEQYF.

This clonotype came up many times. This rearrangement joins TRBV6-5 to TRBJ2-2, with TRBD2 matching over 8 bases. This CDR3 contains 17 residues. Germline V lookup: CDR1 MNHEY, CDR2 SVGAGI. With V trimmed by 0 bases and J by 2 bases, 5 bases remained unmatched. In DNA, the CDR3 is TGTGCCAGCAGTTACTCGAGCACTAGCGGTAACACCGGGGAGCTGTTTTTT. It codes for CASSYSSTSGNTGELFF.

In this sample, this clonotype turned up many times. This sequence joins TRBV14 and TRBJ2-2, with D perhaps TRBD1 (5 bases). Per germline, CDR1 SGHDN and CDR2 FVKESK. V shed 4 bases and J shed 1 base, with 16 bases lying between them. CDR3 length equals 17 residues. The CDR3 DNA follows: TGTGCCAGCAGCCCTATGGGGCGGAGAAAGAACACCGGGGAGCTGTTTTTT. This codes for CASSPMGRRKNTGELFF. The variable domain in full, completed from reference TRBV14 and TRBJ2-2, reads EAGVTQFPSHSVIEKGQTVTLRCDPISGHDNLYWYRRVMGKEIKFLLHFVKESKQDESGMPNNRFLAERTGGTYSTLKVQPAELEDSGVYFCASSPMGRRKNTGELFFGEGSRLTVL.

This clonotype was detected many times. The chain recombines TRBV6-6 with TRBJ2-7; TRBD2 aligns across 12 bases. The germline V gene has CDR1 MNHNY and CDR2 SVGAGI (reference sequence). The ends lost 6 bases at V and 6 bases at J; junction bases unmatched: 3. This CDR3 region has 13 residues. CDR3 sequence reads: CASSRLAGAEQYF. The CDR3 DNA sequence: TGTGCCAGCAGCCGACTAGCGGGAGCCGAGCAGTACTTC.

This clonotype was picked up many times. CDR3 coding DNA: TGTGCCAGCAGCTGGGAGACTAGCGGGGTTGACACCGGGGAGCTGTTTTTT. Its protein product is CASSWETSGVDTGELFF. The chain combines TRBV7-6 with TRBJ2-2; 11 positions match TRBD2. Germline V CDR1 and CDR2: SGHVS, FNYEAQ. The CDR3 is made up of 17 amino acids. Trimming took 4 bases from V and 3 from J; bases not matched to a gene: 7. The full variable domain, its missing parts supplied by reference TRBV7-6 and TRBJ2-2, is GAGVSQSPRYKVTKRGQDVALRCDPISGHVSLYWYRQALGQGPEFLTYFNYEAQQDKSGLPNDRFSAERPEGSISTLTIQRTEQRDSAMYRCASSWETSGVDTGELFFGEGSRLTVL.

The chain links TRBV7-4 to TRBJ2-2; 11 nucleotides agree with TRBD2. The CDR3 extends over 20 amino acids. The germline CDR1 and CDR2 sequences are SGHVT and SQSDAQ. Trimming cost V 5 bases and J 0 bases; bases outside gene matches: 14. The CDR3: CASSQRTSGRNLANTGELFF. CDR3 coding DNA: TGTGCCAGCAGCCAACGGACTAGCGGGCGAAATCTCGCGAACACCGGGGAGCTGTTTTTT.

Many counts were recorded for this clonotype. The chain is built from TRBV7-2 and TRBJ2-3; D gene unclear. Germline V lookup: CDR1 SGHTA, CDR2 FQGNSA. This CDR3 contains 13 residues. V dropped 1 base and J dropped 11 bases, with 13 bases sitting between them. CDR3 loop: CASSLGLVPGQYF. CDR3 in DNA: TGTGCCAGCAGCTTAGGTCTCGTCCCCGGGCAGTATTTT.

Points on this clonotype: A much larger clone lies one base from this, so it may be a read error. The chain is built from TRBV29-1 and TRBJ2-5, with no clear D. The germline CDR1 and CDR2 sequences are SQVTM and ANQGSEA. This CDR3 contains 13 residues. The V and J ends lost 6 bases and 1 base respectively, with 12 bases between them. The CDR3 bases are TGCAGCGTAGACCGGGTGTTCCAAGAGACCCAGTACTTC. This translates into CSVDRVFQETQYF.

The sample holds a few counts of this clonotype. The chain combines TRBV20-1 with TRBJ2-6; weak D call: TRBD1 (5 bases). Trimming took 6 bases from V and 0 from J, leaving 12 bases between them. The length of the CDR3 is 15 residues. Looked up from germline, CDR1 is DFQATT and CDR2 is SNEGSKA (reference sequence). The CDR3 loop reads CSALDSSSGANVLTF. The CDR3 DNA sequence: TGCAGTGCACTCGACAGTTCCTCTGGGGCCAACGTCCTGACTTTC.

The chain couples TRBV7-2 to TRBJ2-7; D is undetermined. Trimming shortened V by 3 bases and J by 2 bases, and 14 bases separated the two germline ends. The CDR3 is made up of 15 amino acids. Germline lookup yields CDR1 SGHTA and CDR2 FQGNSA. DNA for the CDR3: TGTGCCAGCAGCTTCACTCGTCAGGCAACCTACGAGCAGTACTTC. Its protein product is CASSFTRQATYEQYF.

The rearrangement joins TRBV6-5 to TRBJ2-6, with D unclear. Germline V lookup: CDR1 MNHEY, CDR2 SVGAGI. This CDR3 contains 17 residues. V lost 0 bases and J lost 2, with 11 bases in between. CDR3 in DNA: TGTGCCAGCAGTTACTCAATAGGGCGAACTGGGGCCAACGTCCTGACTTTC. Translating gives CASSYSIGRTGANVLTF.

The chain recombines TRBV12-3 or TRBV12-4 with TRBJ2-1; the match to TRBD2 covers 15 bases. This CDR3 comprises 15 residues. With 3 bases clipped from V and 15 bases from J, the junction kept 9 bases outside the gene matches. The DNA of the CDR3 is TGTGCCAGCAGTTTTTCTGGACTAGCGGGAGGGGAGGGGTTCTTC. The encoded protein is CASSFSGLAGGEGFF.

Written as DNA, the CDR3 is TGTGCCAGCAGCCCGGGACATCTTAACACTGAAGCTTTCTTT. The encoded protein is CASSPGHLNTEAFF. V gene TRBV27 combines with J gene TRBJ1-1, with D possibly matching TRBD1 (6 bases). With 6 bases removed from V and 2 bases from J, the gap between germline ends came to 13 bases. CDR1 and CDR2 from the germline V gene are MNHEY and SMNVEV (reference sequence). CDR3 size: 14 residues.

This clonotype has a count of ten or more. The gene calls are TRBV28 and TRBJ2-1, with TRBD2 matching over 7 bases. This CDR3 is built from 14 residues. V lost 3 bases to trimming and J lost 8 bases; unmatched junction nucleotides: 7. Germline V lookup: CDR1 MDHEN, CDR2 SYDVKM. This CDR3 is CASSLGGSSDEQFF. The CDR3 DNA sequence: TGTGCCAGCAGTTTGGGGGGGAGTTCGGATGAGCAGTTCTTC.

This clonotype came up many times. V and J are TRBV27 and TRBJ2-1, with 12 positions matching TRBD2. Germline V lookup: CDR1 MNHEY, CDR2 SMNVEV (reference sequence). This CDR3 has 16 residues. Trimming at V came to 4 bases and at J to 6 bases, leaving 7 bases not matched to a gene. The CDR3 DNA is TGTGCCAGCAGTTATCTTCTAGCGGGAGGGCCCAATGAGCAGTTCTTC. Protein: CASSYLLAGGPNEQFF.